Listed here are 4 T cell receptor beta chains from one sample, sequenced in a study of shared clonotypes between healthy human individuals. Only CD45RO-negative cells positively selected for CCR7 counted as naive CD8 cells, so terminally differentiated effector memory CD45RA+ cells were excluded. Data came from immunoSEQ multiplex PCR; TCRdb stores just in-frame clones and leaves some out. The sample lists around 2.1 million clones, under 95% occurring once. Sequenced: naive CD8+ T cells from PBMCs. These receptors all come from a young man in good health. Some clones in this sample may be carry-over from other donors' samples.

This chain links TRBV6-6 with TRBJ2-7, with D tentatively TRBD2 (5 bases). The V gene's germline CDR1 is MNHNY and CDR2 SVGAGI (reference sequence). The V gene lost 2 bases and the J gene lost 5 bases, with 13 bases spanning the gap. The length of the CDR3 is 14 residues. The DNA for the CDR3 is TGTGCCAGCAGTTACGGGAGTTCCGCCGACGAGCAGTACTTC. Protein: CASSYGSSADEQYF.

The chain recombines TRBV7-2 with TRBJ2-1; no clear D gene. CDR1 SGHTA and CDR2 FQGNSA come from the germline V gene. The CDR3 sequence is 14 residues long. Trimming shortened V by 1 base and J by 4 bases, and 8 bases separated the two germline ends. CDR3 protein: CASSLVFPYNEQFF. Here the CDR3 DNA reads TGTGCCAGCAGCTTAGTGTTTCCTTACAATGAGCAGTTCTTC.

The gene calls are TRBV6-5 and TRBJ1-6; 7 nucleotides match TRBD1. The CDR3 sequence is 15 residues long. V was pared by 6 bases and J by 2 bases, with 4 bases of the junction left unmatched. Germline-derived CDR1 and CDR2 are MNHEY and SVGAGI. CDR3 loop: CASRDDRAYNSPLHF. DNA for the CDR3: TGTGCCAGCAGAGATGACAGGGCCTATAATTCACCCCTCCACTTT.

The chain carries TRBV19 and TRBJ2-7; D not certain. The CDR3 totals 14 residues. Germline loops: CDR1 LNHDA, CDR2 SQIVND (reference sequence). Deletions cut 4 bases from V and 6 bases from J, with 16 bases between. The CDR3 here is CASSKSPGRLEQYF. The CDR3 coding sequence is TGTGCCAGTAGTAAGTCCCCCGGCCGTCTCGAGCAGTACTTC.